This T cell receptor beta chain was observed in a study of blood T cell repertoires in COVID-19. Study at large: Sources were T cells, B-cell-depleted T cells, or PBMCs; the material itself was cDNA or gDNA.

The CDR3 runs to 15 residues. V lost 3 bases and J lost 1, with 12 bases in between. Germline loops: CDR1 SEHNR, CDR2 FQNEAQ (reference sequence). This clone was found once. In the original analysis: Amplification from reference gene primers served as the basis for estimated nucleated cell counts. Only in-frame clones appear in the TCRdb table, and some are missing; sequencing was by immunoSEQ multiplex PCR. That table is the source of V, J and clone size, and D and trimming were worked out from the DNA. The sample lists approximately 390,000 clones, nearly 90% seen once, with about 6.5% in the top ten.

V gene TRBV7-9 combines with J gene TRBJ1-2; D remains unclear. Sequencing was done on a sample of peripheral blood. This clonotype was obtained from a man aged 18 to 29 with active or convalescent COVID-19. The CDR3 spells CASSFGQLLNYGYTF. In nucleotides, the CDR3 is TGTGCCAGCAGCTTTGGGCAGTTGCTTAACTATGGCTACACCTTC. Based on the CDR3 plus reference TRBV7-9 and TRBJ1-2, the full variable domain is DTGVSQNPRHKITKRGQNVTFRCDPISEHNRLYWYRQTLGQGPEFLTYFQNEAQLEKSRLLSDRFSAERPKGSFSTLEIQRTEQGDSAMYLCASSFGQLLNYGYTFGSGTRLTVV.